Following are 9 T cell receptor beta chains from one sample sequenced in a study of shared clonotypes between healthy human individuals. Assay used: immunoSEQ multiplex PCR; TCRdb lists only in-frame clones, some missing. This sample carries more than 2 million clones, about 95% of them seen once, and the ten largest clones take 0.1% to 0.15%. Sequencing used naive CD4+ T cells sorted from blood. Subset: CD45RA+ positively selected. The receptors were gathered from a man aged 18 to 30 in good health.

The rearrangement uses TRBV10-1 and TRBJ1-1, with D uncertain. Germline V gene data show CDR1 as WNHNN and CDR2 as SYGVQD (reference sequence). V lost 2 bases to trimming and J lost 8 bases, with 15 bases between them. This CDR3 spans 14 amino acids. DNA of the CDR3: TGCGCCAGCAGTGAGAATCTCTCTAAAGGAGAAGCTTTCTTT. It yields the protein CASSENLSKGEAFF.

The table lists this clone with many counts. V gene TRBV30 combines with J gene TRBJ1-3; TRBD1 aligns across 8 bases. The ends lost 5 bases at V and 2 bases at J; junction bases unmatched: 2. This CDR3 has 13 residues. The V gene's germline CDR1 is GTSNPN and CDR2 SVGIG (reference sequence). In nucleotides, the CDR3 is TGTGCCTGGGAGACAGGGGCTGGAAACACCATATATTTT. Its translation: CAWETGAGNTIYF.

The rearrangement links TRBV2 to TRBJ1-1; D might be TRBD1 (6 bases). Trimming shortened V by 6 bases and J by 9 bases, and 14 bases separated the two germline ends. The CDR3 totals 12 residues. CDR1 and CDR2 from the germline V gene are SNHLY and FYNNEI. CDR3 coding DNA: TGTGCCAGCAGCGGTGGACAGACTAAAGCTTTCTTT. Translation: CASSGGQTKAFF.

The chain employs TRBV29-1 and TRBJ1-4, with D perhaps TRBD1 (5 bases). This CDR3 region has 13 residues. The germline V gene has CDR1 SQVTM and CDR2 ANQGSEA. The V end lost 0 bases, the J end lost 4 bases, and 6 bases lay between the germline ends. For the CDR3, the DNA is TGCAGCGTTGAAGAGAGGGGTAATGAAAAACTGTTTTTT. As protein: CSVEERGNEKLFF.

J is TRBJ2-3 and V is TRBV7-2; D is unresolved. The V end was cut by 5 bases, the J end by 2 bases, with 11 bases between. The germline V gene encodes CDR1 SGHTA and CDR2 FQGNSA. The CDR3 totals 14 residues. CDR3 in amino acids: CASSPPRFTDTQYF. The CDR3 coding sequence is TGTGCCAGCAGCCCTCCCAGGTTCACAGATACGCAGTATTTT.

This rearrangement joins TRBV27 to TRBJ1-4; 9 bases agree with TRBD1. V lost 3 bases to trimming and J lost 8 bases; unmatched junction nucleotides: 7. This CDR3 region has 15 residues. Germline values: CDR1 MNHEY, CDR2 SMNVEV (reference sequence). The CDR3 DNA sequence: TGTGCCAGCAGTTTCACACAGGGGACAGGGGAAAAACTGTTTTTT. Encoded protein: CASSFTQGTGEKLFF.

The CDR3 region is CAISGSGGQETQYF. The CDR3 DNA reads as TGTGCCATCAGTGGGAGCGGGGGACAAGAGACCCAGTACTTC. The chain joins TRBV10-3 to TRBJ2-5, with 8 bases lining up with TRBD2. Germline CDR1 is ENHRY and CDR2 is SYGVKD. The length of the CDR3 is 14 residues. V lost 4 bases to trimming and J lost 2 bases; unmatched junction nucleotides: 3.

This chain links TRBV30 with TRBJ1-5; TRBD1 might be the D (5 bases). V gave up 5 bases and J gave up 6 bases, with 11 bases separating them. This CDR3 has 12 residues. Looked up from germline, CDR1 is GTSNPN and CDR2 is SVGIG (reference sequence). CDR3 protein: CAWGGGGQPQHF. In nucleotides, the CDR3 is TGTGCCTGGGGCGGGGGAGGTCAGCCCCAGCATTTT.

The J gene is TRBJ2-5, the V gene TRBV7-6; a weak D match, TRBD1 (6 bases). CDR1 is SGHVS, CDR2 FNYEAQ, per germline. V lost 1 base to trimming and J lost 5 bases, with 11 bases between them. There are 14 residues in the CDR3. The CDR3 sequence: CASSLVQGRETQYF. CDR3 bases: TGTGCCAGCAGCTTAGTCCAGGGGCGTGAGACCCAGTACTTC. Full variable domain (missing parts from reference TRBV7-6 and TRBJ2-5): GAGVSQSPRYKVTKRGQDVALRCDPISGHVSLYWYRQALGQGPEFLTYFNYEAQQDKSGLPNDRFSAERPEGSISTLTIQRTEQRDSAMYRCASSLVQGRETQYFGPGTRLLVL.